This T cell receptor (beta chain) emerged from a study of CD8 T cells in ankylosing spondylitis. In TCRdb, the 5' RACE reads were re-called with MiXCR into one record per CDR3 protein. The sample has approximately 140,000 distinct CDR3 sequences, around two fifths seen once. The V end was cut by 0 bases, the J end by 1 base, with 8 bases between. The germline gives CDR1 MNHNS, CDR2 SASEGT. The CDR3 covers 15 residues. The sequenced material came from synovial fluid, either unsorted or a sorted T cell fraction (not recorded which). This sequence originates from a male donor with ankylosing spondylitis. This sequence joins TRBV6-1 and TRBJ2-3; no firm D call. The CDR3 DNA follows: TGTGCCAGCAGTGAAGCACGGACGGGCACAGATACGCAGTATTTT. It is translated as CASSEARTGTDTQYF.